This T cell receptor beta chain was sequenced during a study of CD8 T cells in Susac syndrome. Random hexamers served to reverse transcribe about 0.45 to 1 ug RNA. The immunoSEQ assay covered 54 Vbeta and 13 Jbeta segments for CDR3. Each CDR3 protein is one row after TCRdb ran MiXCR on the immunoSEQ multiplex PCR reads. This table has 250,000 or so distinct CDR3 sequences, roughly 95% appearing once. The CDR3 is 14 amino acids. Germline values: CDR1 SGHRS, CDR2 YFSETQ. V was pared by 4 bases and J by 5 bases, with 13 bases between. TCR beta from blood CD8+ and CD4+ T cells was sequenced. Sequencing was done on a sample of CD4+ T cells from PBMCs. V usage is TRBV5-1 and J usage is TRBJ1-5; D possibly corresponds to TRBD1 (6 bases). The sequence was obtained from a human donor with multiple sclerosis. The CDR3 nucleotides are TGCGCCAGCAGCCCCGACGGGGGCGATCAGCCCCAGCATTTT. It translates to CASSPDGGDQPQHF.